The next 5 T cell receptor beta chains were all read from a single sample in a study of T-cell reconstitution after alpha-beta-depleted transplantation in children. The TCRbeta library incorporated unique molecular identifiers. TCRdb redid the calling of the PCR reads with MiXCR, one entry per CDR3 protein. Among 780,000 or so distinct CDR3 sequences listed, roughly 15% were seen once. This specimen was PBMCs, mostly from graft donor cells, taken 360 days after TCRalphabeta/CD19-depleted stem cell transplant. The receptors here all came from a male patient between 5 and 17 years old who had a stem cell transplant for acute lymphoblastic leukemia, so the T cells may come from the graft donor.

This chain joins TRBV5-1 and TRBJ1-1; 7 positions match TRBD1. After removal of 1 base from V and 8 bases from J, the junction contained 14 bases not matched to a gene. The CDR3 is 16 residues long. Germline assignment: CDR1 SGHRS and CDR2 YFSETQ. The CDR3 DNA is TGCGCCAGCAGCTTGAAGGGACAGACCCGAGGGAAGGAAGCTTTCTTT. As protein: CASSLKGQTRGKEAFF.

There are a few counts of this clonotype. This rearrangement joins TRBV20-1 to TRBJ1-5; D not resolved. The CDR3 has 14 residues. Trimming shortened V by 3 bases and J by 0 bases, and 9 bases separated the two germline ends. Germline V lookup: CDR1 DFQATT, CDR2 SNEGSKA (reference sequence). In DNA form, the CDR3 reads TGCAGTGCTAGTAACCCCTATAGCAATCAGCCCCAGCATTTT. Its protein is CSASNPYSNQPQHF.

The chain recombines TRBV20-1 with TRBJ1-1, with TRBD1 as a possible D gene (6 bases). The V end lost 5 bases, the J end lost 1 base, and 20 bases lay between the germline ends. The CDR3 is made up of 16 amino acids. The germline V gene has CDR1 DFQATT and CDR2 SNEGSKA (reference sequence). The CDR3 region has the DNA TGCAGTGCTCTTCAGACGGGGGCGAGAGGGAACACTGAAGCTTTCTTT. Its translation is CSALQTGARGNTEAFF.

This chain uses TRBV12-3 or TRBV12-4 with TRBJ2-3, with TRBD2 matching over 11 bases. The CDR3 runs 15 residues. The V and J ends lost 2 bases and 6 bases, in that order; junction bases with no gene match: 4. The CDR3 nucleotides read TGTGCCAGCAGTTTAACTAGCGGGAGTTATGATACGCAGTATTTT. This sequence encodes CASSLTSGSYDTQYF.

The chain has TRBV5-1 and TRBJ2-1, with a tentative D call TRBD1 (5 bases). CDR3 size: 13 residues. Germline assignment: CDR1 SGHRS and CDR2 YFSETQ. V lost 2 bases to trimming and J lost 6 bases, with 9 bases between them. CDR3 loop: CASSLGAFNEQFF. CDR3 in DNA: TGCGCCAGCAGCTTAGGGGCGTTCAATGAGCAGTTCTTC.